This T cell receptor (beta chain) was captured by sequencing in a study of PD-1 blockade in classical Hodgkin lymphoma. Study-level background: Patients were given intravenous nivolumab, 3 mg/kg, every 2 weeks.

Remarks on this clone: Its antigen is unknown.

Study-wide results and caveats: With CD4+ cells, TCR diversity rose significantly by C4D1, but not with CD8+ cells. Healthy donors reportedly exceeded newly diagnosed patients in baseline TCR diversity.

Using immunoSEQ multiplex PCR, the repertoire was profiled, and TCRdb retains in-frame clones only, with some absent. The sample lists approximately 1,200 clones, more than 75% seen once, with 56% in the top ten. Every one of the patients relapsed after autologous stem cell transplantation (brentuximab vedotin exposure was variable). Patients' outcomes at their best amounted to complete response, partial response or progressive disease. Trimming left V 8 bases short and J 4 bases short, with 20 bases between. There are 15 residues in the CDR3. The germline CDR1 and CDR2 sequences are MNHNS and SASEGT.

This sequence joins TRBV6-1 and TRBJ1-1; D gene ambiguous. The sequence came from a human donor with classical Hodgkin lymphoma. Source: peripheral blood mononuclear cells (PBMCs), taken at baseline. CDR3 sequence: CASSGGRVVGTEAFF. The CDR3 nucleotides read TGTGCCAGCTCAGGAGGGCGGGTTGTGGGCACTGAAGCTTTCTTT.